The entry below gives a single T cell receptor (beta chain) sequence along with its context. Its specificity is not known. The sample belongs to a study of CD8+ T cells in alopecia areata. Study at large: Each day, treated patients took oral tofacitinib twice, at 5 to 10 mg per dose. Study-wide findings and caveats: Treatment with tofacitinib significantly lowered scalp clonality and reduced expanded CD8+ clones among the top 100.

This sample's treatment: oral pan-JAK inhibitor, 5-10 mg twice daily. Separation by sorting yielded CD4+ and CD8+ T cells from PBMCs. Germline assignment: CDR1 GTSNPN and CDR2 SVGIG (reference sequence). Trimming pared 0 bases from V and 5 bases from J, leaving 5 bases between. The CDR3 length is 11 residues. Extraction of RNA preceded its reverse transcription into cDNA, which served as the sequencing template. Produced via immunoSEQ multiplex PCR; TCRdb's table is partial and in-frame only. This repertoire shows 110,000 or so clones, 50% to 75% found once; its top ten account for around 30%. The chain couples TRBV30 to TRBJ2-7, with unresolved D. Here the sequenced sample was CD8+ T cells sorted from blood, taken at week 4, from a patient treated with tofacitinib. The clonotype was recovered from a human donor with alopecia areata. The CDR3 loop is CAWSVRDEQYF. The CDR3 DNA reads TGTGCCTGGAGTGTAAGGGACGAGCAGTACTTC.